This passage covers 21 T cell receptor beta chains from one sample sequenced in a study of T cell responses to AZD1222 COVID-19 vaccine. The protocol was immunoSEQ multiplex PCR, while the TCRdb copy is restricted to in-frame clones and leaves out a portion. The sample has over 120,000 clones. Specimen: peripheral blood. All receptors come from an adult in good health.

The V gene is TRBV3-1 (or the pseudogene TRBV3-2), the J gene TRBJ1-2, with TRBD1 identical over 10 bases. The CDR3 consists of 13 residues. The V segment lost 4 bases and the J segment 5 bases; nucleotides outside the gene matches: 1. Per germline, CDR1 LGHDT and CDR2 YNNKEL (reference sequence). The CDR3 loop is CASSRTGGYGYTF. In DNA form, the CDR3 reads TGTGCCAGCAGCCGGACAGGGGGATATGGCTACACCTTC.

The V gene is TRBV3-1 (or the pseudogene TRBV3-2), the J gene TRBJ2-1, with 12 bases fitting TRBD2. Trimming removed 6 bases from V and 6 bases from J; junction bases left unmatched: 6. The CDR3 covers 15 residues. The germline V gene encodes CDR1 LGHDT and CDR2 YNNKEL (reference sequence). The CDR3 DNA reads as TGTGCCAGCAGACTTCTAGCGGGGGGGTTCAATGAGCAGTTCTTC. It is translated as CASRLLAGGFNEQFF.

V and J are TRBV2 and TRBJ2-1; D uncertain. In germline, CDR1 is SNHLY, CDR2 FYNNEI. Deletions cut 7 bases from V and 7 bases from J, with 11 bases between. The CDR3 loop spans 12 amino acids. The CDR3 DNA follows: TGTGCCAGCACCTTACTCCGGAATGAGCAGTTCTTC. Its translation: CASTLLRNEQFF.

CDR3 coding DNA: TGTGCCAGCAGCCAAGGAAAGGAACCACAGGGTTTCTACGAGCAGTACTTC. Translation: CASSQGKEPQGFYEQYF. The V call is TRBV3-1 (or the pseudogene TRBV3-2), the J call TRBJ2-7; tentative D call: TRBD1 (6 bases). CDR1 is LGHDT, CDR2 YNNKEL, per germline (reference sequence). This CDR3 region has 17 residues. V was cut by 1 base and J by 3 bases, with 19 bases left in between.

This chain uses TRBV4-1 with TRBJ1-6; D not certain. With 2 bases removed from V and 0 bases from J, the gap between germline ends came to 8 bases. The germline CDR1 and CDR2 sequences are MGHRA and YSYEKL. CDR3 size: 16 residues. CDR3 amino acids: CASSQTGSSYNSPLHF. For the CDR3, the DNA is TGCGCCAGCAGCCAAACGGGGAGCTCCTATAATTCACCCCTCCACTTT.

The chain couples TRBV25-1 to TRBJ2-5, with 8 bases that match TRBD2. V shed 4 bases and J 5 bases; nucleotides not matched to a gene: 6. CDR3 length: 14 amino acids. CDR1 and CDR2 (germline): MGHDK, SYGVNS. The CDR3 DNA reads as TGTGCCAGCAGTGCGCCGGGACTAGATGAGACCCAGTACTTC. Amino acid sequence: CASSAPGLDETQYF.

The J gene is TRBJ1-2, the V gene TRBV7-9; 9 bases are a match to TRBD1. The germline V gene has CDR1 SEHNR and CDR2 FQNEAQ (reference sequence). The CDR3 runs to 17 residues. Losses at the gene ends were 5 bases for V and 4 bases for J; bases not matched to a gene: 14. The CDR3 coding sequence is TGTGCCAGCAGCCCGACGGGACAGGGTTTCCTCGGCTATGGCTACACCTTC. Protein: CASSPTGQGFLGYGYTF.

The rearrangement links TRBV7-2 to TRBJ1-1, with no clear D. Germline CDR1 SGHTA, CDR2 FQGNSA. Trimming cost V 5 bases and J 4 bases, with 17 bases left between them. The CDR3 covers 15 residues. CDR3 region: CASSLGGYPSTEAFF. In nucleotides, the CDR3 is TGTGCCAGCAGCCTTGGCGGGTATCCGAGCACTGAAGCTTTCTTT.

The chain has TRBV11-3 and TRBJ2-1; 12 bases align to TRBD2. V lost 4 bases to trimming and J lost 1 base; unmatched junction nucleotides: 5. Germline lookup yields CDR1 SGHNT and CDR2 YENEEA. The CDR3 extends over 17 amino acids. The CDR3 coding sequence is TGTGCCAGCAGCTCCGAGACTAGCGGGGGTTCCTACAATGAGCAGTTCTTC. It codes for CASSSETSGGSYNEQFF.

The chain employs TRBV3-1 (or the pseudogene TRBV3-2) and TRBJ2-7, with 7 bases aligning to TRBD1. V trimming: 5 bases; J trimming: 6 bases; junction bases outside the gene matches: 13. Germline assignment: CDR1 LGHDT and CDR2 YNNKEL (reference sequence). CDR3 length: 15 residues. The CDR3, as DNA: TGTGCCAGCAGCTTAACCTCCGGGACAGAGTTCGAGCAGTACTTC. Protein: CASSLTSGTEFEQYF.

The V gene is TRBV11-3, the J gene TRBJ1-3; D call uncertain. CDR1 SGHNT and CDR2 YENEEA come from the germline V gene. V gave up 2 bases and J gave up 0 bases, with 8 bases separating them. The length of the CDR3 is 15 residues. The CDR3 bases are TGTGCCAGCAGCTTACAGACCTCCTCTGGAAACACCATATATTTT. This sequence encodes CASSLQTSSGNTIYF.

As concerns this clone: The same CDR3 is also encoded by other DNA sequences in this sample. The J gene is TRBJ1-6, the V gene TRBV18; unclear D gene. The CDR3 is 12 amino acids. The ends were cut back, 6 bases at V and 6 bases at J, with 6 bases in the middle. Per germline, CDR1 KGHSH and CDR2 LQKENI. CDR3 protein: CASSPGNSPLHF. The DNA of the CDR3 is TGTGCCAGCTCTCCGGGTAATTCACCCCTCCACTTT.

The CDR3 loop is CASSPLQGAWTEAFF. Written as DNA, the CDR3 is TGTGCCAGCAGTCCGTTACAGGGGGCTTGGACTGAAGCTTTCTTT. The chain combines TRBV6-5 with TRBJ1-1, with 9 bases identical to TRBD1. V was clipped by 5 bases and J by 5 bases; unmatched bases: 9. CDR3 length: 15 residues. The germline V gene encodes CDR1 MNHEY and CDR2 SVGAGI.

As DNA, the CDR3 is TGTGCCAGCACCAATTCGGCTTCGGTGGATGGCTACACCTTC. Translating gives CASTNSASVDGYTF. J is TRBJ1-2 and V is TRBV7-9; the D is unclear. CDR1 is SEHNR and CDR2 is FQNEAQ in the germline V gene (reference sequence). This CDR3 contains 14 residues. Trimming cost V 7 bases and J 6 bases, with 18 bases left between them. The complete variable domain, with remaining parts taken from reference TRBV7-9 and TRBJ1-2, reads DTGVSQNPRHKITKRGQNVTFRCDPISEHNRLYWYRQTLGQGPEFLTYFQNEAQLEKSRLLSDRFSAERPKGSFSTLEIQRTEQGDSAMYLCASTNSASVDGYTFGSGTRLTVV.

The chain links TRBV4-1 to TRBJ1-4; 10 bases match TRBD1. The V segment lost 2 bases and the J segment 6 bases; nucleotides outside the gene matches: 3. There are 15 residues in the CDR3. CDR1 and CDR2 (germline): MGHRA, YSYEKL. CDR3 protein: CASSQHGTGDEKLFF. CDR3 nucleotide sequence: TGCGCCAGCAGCCAACACGGGACAGGGGATGAAAAACTGTTTTTT.

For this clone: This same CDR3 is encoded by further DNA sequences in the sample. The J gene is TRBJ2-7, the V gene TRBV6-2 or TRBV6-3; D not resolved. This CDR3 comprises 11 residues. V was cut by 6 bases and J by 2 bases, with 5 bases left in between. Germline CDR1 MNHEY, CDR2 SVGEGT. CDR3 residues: CASSHTYEQYF. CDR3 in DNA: TGTGCCAGCAGCCACACCTACGAGCAGTACTTC.

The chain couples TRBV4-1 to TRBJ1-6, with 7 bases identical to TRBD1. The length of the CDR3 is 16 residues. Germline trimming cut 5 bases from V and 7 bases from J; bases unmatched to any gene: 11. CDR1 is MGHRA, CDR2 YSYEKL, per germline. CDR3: CASSADGRDRNSPLHF. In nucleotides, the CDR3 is TGCGCCAGCAGCGCCGACGGCCGGGACAGAAATTCACCCCTCCACTTT.

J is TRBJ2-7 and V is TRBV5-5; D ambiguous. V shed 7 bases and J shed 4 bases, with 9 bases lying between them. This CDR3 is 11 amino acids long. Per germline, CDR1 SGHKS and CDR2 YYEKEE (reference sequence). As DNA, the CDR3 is TGTGCCAGCGAACTTGGGTACGAGCAGTACTTC. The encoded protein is CASELGYEQYF.

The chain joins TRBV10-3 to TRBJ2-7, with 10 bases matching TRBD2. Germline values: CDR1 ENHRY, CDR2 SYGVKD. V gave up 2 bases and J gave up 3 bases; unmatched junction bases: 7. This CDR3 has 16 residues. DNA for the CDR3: TGTGCCATCAGTGAGGAGCGGGGGGGACCGTTCTACGAGCAGTACTTC. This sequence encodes CAISEERGGPFYEQYF.

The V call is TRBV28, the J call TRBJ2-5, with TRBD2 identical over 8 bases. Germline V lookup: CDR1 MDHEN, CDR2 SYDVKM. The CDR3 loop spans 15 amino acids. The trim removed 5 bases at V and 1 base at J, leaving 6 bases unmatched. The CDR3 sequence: CASSAWTSPQETQYF. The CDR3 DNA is TGTGCCAGCAGTGCCTGGACTAGCCCCCAAGAGACCCAGTACTTC. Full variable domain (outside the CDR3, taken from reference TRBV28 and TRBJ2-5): DVKVTQSSRYLVKRTGEKVFLECVQDMDHENMFWYRQDPGLGLRLIYFSYDVKMKEKGDIPEGYSVSREKKERFSLILESASTNQTSMYLCASSAWTSPQETQYFGPGTRLLVL.

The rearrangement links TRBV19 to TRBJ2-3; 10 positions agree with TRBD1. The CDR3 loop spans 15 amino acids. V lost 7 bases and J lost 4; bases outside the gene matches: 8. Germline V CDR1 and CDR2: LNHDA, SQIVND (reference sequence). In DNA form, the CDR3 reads TGTGCCAGTAAATCAGGGACAGGGGTAGCAGATACGCAGTATTTT. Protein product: CASKSGTGVADTQYF.